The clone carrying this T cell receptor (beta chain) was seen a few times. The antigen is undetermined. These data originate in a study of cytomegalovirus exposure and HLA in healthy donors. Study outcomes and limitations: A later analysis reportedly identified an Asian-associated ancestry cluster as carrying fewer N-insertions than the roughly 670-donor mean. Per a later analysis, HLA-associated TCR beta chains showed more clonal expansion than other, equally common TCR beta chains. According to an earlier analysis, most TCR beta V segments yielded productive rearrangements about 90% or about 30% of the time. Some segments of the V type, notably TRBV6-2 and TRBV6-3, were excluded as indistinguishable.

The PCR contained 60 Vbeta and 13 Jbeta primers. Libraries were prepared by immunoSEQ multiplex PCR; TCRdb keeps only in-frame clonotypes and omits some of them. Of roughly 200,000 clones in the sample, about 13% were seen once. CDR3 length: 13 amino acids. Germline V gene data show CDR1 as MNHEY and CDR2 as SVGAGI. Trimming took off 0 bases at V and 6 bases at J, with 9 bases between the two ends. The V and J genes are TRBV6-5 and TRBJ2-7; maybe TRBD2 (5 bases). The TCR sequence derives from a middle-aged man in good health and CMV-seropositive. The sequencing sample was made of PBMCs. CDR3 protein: CASSYSAGGEQYV. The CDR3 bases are TGTGCCAGCAGTTACTCGGCGGGTGGCGAGCAGTACGTC.